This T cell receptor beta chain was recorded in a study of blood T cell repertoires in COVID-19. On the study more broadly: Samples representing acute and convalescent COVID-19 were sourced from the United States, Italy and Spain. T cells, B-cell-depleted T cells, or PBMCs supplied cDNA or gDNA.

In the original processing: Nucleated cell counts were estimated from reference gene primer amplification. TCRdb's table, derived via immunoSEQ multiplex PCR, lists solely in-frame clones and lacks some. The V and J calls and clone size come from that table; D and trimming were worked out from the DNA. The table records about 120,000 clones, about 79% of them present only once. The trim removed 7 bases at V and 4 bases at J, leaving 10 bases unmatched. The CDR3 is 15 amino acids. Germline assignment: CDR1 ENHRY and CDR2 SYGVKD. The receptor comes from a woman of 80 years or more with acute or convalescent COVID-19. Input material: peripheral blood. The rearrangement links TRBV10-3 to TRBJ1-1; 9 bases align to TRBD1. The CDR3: CAIKYGQGIGTEAFF. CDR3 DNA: TGTGCCATCAAATACGGACAGGGGATAGGCACTGAAGCTTTCTTT.